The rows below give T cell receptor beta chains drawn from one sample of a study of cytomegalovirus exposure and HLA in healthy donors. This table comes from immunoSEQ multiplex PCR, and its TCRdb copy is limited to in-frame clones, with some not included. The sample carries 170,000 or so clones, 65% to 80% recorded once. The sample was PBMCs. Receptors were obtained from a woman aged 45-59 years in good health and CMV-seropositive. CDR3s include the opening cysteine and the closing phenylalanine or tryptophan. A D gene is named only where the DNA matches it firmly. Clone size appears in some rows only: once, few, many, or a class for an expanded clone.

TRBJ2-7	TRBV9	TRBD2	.	TGTGCCAGCAGCCCGACTAGCGTCTCCTACGAGCAGTACTTC	CASSPTSVSYEQYF
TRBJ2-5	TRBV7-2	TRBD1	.	TGTGCCAGCAGCACCCGGACAGGGGGCATGGAGACCCAGTACTTC	CASSTRTGGMETQYF
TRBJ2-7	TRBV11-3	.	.	TGTGCCAGCAGCTCCCCTGACTGGGGCTTTCATTCGTCCTACGAGCAGTACTTC	CASSSPDWGFHSSYEQYF
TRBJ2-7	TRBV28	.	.	TGTGCCAGCAGTTCGTCTGGAGCCGACCTCCACGAGCAGTACTTC	CASSSSGADLHEQYF
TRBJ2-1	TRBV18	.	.	TGTGCCAGCTCACCACGAATAGCAATCTCCTACAATGAGCAGTTCTTC	CASSPRIAISYNEQFF
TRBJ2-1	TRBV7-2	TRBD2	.	TGTGCCAGCAGCTTAGAAGCGGGGGGAGACAATGAGCAGTTCTTC	CASSLEAGGDNEQFF
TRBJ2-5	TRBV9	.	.	TGTGCCAGCAGCGTGGAGGGGACAGAGACCCAGTACTTC	CASSVEGTETQYF
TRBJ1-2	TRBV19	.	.	TGTGCCAGTAGTTCCAACAGGGCGATCTATGGCTACACCTTC	CASSSNRAIYGYTF
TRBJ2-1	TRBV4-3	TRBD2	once	TGCGCCAGCAGCCAAGAGTCGGGACTAGCGGGCAGATTCAATGAGCAGTTCTTC	CASSQESGLAGRFNEQFF
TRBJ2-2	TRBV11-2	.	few	TGTGCCAGCAGCTTAGGGAGTGTTAGCGGGGAGCTGTTTTTT	CASSLGSVSGELFF
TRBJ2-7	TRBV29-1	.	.	TGCAGCGTTGGTGCTTACGGGTCCTACGAGCAGTACTTC	CSVGAYGSYEQYF
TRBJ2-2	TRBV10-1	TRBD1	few	TGCGCCAGCAGCCTTTTGACAGGGTCCGGGGAGCTGTTTTTT	CASSLLTGSGELFF
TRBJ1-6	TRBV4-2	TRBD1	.	TGTGCCAGCAGCCAAGGACCGGGACAGGGGAATTCACCCCTCCACTTT	CASSQGPGQGNSPLHF
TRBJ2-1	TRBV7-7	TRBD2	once	TGTGCTAGCAGCTTAGTGGGACTAGGGGATGAGCAGTTCTTC	CASSLVGLGDEQFF
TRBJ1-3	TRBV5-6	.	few	TGTGCCAGCAACCTTCAGGGATCTGGAAACACCATATATTTT	CASNLQGSGNTIYF
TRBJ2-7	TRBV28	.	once	TGTGCCAGCAGTACTCGCCGGGAGCTAGACTACGAGCAGTACTTC	CASSTRRELDYEQYF
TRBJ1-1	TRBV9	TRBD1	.	TGTGCCAGCAGCCCCTTCGGGGGGGACAGGGTCACTGAAGCTTTCTTT	CASSPFGGDRVTEAFF
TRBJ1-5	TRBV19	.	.	TGTGCCAGTAGCTTACTCAATCAGCCCCAGCATTTT	CASSLLNQPQHF
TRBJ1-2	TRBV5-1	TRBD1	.	TGCGCCAGCAGCCTGAGGACAGGGGGCGGCTATGGCTACACCTTC	CASSLRTGGGYGYTF
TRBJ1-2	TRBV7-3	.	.	TGTGCCAGCAGCTTCGACAGGACGCAAGGCTACACCTTC	CASSFDRTQGYTF
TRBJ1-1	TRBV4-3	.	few	TGCGCCAGCAGCTTCGACAGGAACACTGAAGCTTTCTTT	CASSFDRNTEAFF
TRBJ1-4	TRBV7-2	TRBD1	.	TGTGCCAGCAGCTCCCAGGGACAGGGAATCGAAAAACTGTTTTTT	CASSSQGQGIEKLFF
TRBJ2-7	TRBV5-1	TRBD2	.	TGCGCCAGCAGCTTGCGAGCGGGGGGATACGAGCAGTACTTC	CASSLRAGGYEQYF
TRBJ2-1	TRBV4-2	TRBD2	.	TGTGCCAGCAGCCAAGATTTAAGAGCGGGAGGGGGTTCCTACAATGAGCAGTTCTTC	CASSQDLRAGGGSYNEQFF
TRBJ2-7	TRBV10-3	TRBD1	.	TGTGCCATCAGGGGGACAGTCTCCTACGAGCAGTACTTC	CAIRGTVSYEQYF
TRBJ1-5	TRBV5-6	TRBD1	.	TGTGCCAGCAGCTCCCGACAGGGGGTAAATCAGCCCCAGCATTTT	CASSSRQGVNQPQHF
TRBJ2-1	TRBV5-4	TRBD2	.	TGTGCCAGCAGCCTCAGCGGGAGGGCCTACAATGAGCAGTTCTTC	CASSLSGRAYNEQFF
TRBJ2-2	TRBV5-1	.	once	TGCGCCAGCAGCTTGGGGGAGAGCACCGGGGAGCTGTTTTTT	CASSLGESTGELFF
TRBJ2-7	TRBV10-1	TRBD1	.	TGCGCCAGCAGTCGTCCTAGTTACAGGGGGCTCGAGCAGTACTTC	CASSRPSYRGLEQYF
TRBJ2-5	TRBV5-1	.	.	TGCGCCAGCAGCTTGGCCGACTCGAATCAAGAGACCCAGTACTTC	CASSLADSNQETQYF
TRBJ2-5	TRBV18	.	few	TGTGCCAGCTCACCGGACAGCTCACGGGAGACCCAGTACTTC	CASSPDSSRETQYF
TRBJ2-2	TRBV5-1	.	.	TGCGCCAGCGGGGGACTCCCGAACACCGGGGAGCTGTTTTTT	CASGGLPNTGELFF
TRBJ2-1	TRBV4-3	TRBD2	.	TGCGCCAGCAGCCAAGAAGGTCAGCGGGGGGGCGGTGATGAGCAGTTCTTC	CASSQEGQRGGGDEQFF
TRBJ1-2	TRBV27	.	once	TGTGCCAGCAGTCCAACGCGCAGGGTACCCATCCACGCTCGGGGCTACACCTTC	CASSPTRRVPIHARGYTF
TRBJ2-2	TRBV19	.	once	TGTGCCAGCCAGATCGACAGTCTGAACACCGGGGAGCTGTTTTTT	CASQIDSLNTGELFF
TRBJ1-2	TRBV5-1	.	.	TGCGCCAGCAGCCCGGGTATAGGAGAGGGCTACACCTTC	CASSPGIGEGYTF
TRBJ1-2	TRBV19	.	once	TGTGCCAGTAGTGGCCCCCGGGCTAACTATGGCTACACCTTC	CASSGPRANYGYTF
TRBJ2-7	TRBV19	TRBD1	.	TGTGCCAGTAGTATTAACAGGGGTTACGAGCAGTACTTC	CASSINRGYEQYF
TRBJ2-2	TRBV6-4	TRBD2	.	TGTGCCAGCAGTGAGGCTAGCGGGGGCCGTCGGGGCACCGGGGAGCTGTTTTTT	CASSEASGGRRGTGELFF
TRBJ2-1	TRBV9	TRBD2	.	TGTGCCAGCAGCGTAGTCGTAAGGGGACTAGGGGATGAGCAGTTCTTC	CASSVVVRGLGDEQFF
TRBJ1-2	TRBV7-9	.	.	TGTGCCAGCAGCCCAGTGGAGGAAACTAACTATGGCTACACCTTC	CASSPVEETNYGYTF
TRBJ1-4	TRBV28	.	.	TGTGCCAGCAGTTCCCCCGGGACATTTAATGAAAAACTGTTTTTT	CASSSPGTFNEKLFF
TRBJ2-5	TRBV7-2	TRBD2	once	TGTGCCAGCAGTATGGGACTAGCGGGCCCGTCCGAGACCCAGTACTTC	CASSMGLAGPSETQYF
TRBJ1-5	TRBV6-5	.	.	TGTGCCAGCAGATTGTCCGCAACAAATCAGCCCCAGCATTTT	CASRLSATNQPQHF
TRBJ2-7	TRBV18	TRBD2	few	TGTGCCAGCTCACCGTCGGGAGGTTTAGCGGAGCAGTACTTC	CASSPSGGLAEQYF
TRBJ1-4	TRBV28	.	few	TGTGCCAGCAGTTTAGGGGCGGGGGCAACTAATGAAAAACTGTTTTTT	CASSLGAGATNEKLFF
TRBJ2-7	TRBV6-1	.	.	TGTGCCAGCAGTGAAGCCCTCATCTCGGCAGGGCAGAGCTACGAGCAGTACTTC	CASSEALISAGQSYEQYF
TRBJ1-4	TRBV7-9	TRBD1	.	TGTGCCAGCAGCTTCGGACAGGGGGCGGGTGAAAAACTGTTTTTT	CASSFGQGAGEKLFF
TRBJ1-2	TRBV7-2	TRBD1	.	TGTGCCAGCAGCTTACAGGGGGTTTCTCCGGAGGCTGGCTACACCTTC	CASSLQGVSPEAGYTF
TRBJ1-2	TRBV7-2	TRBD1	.	TGTGCCAGCAGCTTAGGACCGGGACAGGGGAGGGGCTACACCTTC	CASSLGPGQGRGYTF
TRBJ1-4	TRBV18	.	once	TGTGCCAGCTCCCCAGGACTCGATAATGAAAAACTGTTTTTT	CASSPGLDNEKLFF
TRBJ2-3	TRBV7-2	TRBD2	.	TGTGCCAGCAGCCCATCTCCTCCTAGCGGGAGGGCAGATACGCAGTATTTT	CASSPSPPSGRADTQYF
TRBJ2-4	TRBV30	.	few	TGTGCCTGGAGCGCGGATCGGACAAGGGAAGGGATCGCCAAAAACATTCAGTACTTC	CAWSADRTREGIAKNIQYF
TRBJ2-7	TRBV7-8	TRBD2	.	TGTGCCAGCAGCTTGACTAGCGGGGGGCCCAGACCCTACGAGCAGTACTTC	CASSLTSGGPRPYEQYF
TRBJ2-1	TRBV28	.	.	TGTGCCAGCAGTTTTAGGACAGAGCAGTTCTTC	CASSFRTEQFF
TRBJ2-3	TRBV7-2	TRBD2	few	TGTGCCAGCAGCCGGACGGGGGGGGTCGGCACGCAGTATTTT	CASSRTGGVGTQYF
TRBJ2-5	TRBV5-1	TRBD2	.	TGCGCCAGCAGCTTCAGCGGGGGTCAAGAGACCCAGTACTTC	CASSFSGGQETQYF
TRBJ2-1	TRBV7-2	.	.	TGTGCCAGCAGCTTAGACCCGAGGAATGAGCAGTTCTTC	CASSLDPRNEQFF
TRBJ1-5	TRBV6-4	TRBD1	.	TGTGCCGGTTCCCTCCCCGGGACAGGGTTGGTGGTTGGCAATCAGCCCCAGCATTTT	CAGSLPGTGLVVGNQPQHF